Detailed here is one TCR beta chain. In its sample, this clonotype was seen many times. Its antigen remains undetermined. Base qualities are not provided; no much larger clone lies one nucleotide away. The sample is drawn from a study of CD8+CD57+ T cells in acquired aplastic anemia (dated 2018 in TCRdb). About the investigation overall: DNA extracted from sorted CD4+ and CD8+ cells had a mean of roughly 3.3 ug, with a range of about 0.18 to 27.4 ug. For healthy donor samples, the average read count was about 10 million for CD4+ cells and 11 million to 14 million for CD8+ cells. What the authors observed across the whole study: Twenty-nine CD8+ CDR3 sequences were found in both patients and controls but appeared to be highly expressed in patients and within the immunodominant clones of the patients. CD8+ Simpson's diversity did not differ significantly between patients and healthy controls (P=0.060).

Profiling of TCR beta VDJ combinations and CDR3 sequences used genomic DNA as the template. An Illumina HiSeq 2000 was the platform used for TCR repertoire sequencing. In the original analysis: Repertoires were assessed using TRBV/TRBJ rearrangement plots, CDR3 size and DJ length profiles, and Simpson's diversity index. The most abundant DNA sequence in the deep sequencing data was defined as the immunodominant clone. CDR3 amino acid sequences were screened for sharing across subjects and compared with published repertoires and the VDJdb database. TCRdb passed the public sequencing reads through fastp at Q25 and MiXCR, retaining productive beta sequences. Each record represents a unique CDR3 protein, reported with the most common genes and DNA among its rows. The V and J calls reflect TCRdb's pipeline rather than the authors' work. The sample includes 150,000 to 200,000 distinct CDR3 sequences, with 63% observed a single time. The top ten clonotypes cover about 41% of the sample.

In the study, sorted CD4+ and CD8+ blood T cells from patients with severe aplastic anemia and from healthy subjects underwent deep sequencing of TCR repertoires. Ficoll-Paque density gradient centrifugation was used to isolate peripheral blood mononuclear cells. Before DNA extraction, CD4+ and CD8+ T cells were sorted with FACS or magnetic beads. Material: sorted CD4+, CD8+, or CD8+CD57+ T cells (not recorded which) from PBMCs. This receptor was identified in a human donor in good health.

In nucleotide form, the sequence is TGTGCCAGCAGTCCGGACAGCCCAGGGTCCTACGAGCAGTACTTC. Its translation is CASSPDSPGSYEQYF. The sequence links TRBV2 to TRBJ2-7, with a weak D call of TRBD1 (6 bases match). The CDR3 has 15 amino acids, counting the end cysteine and phenylalanine. Only the CDR3 DNA is retained, 45 bases long and in frame from the first base. Trimming removed 5 bases from V and 1 base from J, leaving 15 bases between the germline ends. According to the germline V gene, CDR1 reads SNHLY and CDR2 reads FYNNEI. With the portions outside the CDR3 filled from the reference TRBV2 and TRBJ2-7 genes, the complete variable region becomes EPEVTQTPSHQVTQMGQEVILRCVPISNHLYFYWYRQILGQKVEFLVSFYNNEISEKSEIFDDQFSVERPDGSNFTLKIRSTKLEDSAMYFCASSPDSPGSYEQYFGPGTRLTVT.